This T cell receptor beta chain was captured by sequencing in a study of CD8+ T cells in alopecia areata. As for the study in general: The duration of tofacitinib was 6 to 18 months, with 6 months off drug afterward.

Regarding treatment: oral pan-JAK inhibitor, 5-10 mg twice daily. About this clone: Its antigen is undetermined.

Notes on the study in general: Scalp clonality dropped significantly under tofacitinib, as did expanded CD8+ top-100 clones. Across lesional scalp, and particularly alopecia totalis/universalis, clonality surpassed that of normal scalp.

Extraction and reverse transcription of RNA yielded cDNA as the sequencing template. This table comes from immunoSEQ multiplex PCR, and its TCRdb copy is limited to in-frame clones, with some not included. Among roughly 220,000 clones listed, roughly three fifths were seen once. Germline CDR1 and CDR2: SQVTM and ANQGSEA. CDR3 length equals 8 residues. This specimen was CD4+ T cells sorted from blood, taken between weeks 43 and 45, from a patient treated with tofacitinib. V gene TRBV29-1 combines with J gene TRBJ1-5; D unclear. The TCR was taken from a human donor with alopecia areata. CDR3 nucleotides: TGCCCGAGTCAGCCCCAGCATTTT. Encoded protein: CPSQPQHF. Based on the CDR3 plus reference TRBV29-1 and TRBJ1-5, the full variable domain is SAVISQKPSRDICQRGTSLTIQCQVDSQVTMMFWYRQQPGQSLTLIATANQGSEATYESGFVIDKFPISRPNLTFSTLTVSNMSPEDSSIYLCPSQPQHFGDGTRLSIL.